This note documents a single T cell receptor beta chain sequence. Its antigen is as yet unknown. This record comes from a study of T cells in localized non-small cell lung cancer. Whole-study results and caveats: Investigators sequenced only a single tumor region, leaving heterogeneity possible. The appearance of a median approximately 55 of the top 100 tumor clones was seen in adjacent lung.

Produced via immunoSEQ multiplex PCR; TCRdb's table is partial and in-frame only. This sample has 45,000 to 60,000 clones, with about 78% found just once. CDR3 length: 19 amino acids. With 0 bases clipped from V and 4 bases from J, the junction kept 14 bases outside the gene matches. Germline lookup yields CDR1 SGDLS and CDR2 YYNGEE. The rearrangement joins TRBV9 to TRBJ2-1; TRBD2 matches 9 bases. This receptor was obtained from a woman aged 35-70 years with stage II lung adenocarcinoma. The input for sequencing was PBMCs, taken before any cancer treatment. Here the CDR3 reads CASSVAIGSGGVVYNEQFF. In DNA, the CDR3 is TGTGCCAGCAGCGTAGCTATTGGTAGCGGGGGAGTAGTATACAATGAGCAGTTCTTC.